Below are 21 T cell receptor beta chains sequenced from a single sample in a study of cytomegalovirus exposure and HLA in healthy donors. 60 Vbeta and 13 Jbeta primers were used in PCR. Here immunoSEQ multiplex PCR was the method, and the copy in TCRdb shows in-frame clones only, minus some. The data contain 120,000 or so clones, 80% of them seen just once; the ten biggest clones take up roughly 3%. Specimen: PBMCs. The source of these receptors is a male donor in good health and CMV-seronegative.

This clone was found a few times. This sequence joins TRBV4-3 and TRBJ1-6; D possibly corresponds to TRBD1 (6 bases). This CDR3 is built from 16 residues. The germline V gene encodes CDR1 LGHNA and CDR2 YSLEER. V dropped 4 bases and J dropped 9 bases, with 19 bases sitting between them. This CDR3 reads CASSLDTGLSSSPLHF. For the CDR3, the DNA is TGCGCCAGCAGCCTCGATACAGGGTTGTCCAGTTCACCCCTCCACTTT.

The CDR3 sequence: CASSLMAGTEPYEQYF. The CDR3 DNA follows: TGTGCCAGCAGTTTAATGGCCGGGACAGAACCCTACGAGCAGTACTTC. The chain joins TRBV27 to TRBJ2-7; the match to TRBD1 covers 7 bases. Germline CDR1 reads MNHEY; CDR2 reads SMNVEV (reference sequence). The CDR3 totals 16 residues. The ends lost 2 bases at V and 2 bases at J; junction bases unmatched: 9.

This chain joins TRBV4-2 and TRBJ1-6, with 9 positions matching TRBD1. This CDR3 is built from 16 residues. Germline CDR1 reads LGHNA; CDR2 reads YNFKEQ. Trimming cost V 0 bases and J 10 bases; bases outside gene matches: 7. CDR3 loop: CASSQDRGQGSSPLHF. The DNA of the CDR3 is TGTGCCAGCAGCCAAGATCGGGGACAGGGAAGCTCACCCCTCCACTTT.

The CDR3 DNA reads as TGCAGCGTGGCCCAAGGGGGGGCCCTCTACAATGAGCAGTTCTTC. This encodes CSVAQGGALYNEQFF. This chain links TRBV29-1 with TRBJ2-1, with D possibly TRBD2 on 7 matching bases. Per germline, CDR1 SQVTM and CDR2 ANQGSEA. V was shortened by 6 bases and J by 3 bases, with 18 bases between the two germline ends. This CDR3 region has 15 residues.

The chain links TRBV5-4 to TRBJ1-2, with 8 positions matching TRBD1. V lost 4 bases, J lost 2 bases, and 10 bases stayed unmatched. Per germline, CDR1 SGHNT and CDR2 YYREEE (reference sequence). The CDR3 length is 16 residues. The CDR3 is CASSPGQGQRNYGYTF. In DNA form, the CDR3 reads TGTGCCAGCAGCCCCGGACAGGGCCAAAGGAACTATGGCTACACCTTC.

V usage is TRBV5-1 and J usage is TRBJ1-4; D is unresolved. The ends were cut back, 1 base at V and 11 bases at J, with 18 bases in the middle. Germline lookup yields CDR1 SGHRS and CDR2 YFSETQ. The CDR3 sequence is 15 residues long. The CDR3 coding sequence is TGCGCCAGCAGCTTGTATGCCCGTCCGGGAGAGAAACTGTTTTTT. It encodes CASSLYARPGEKLFF.

This clone was seen a few times. The genes are TRBV4-1 and TRBJ1-1; TRBD1 matches 7 bases. Germline V lookup: CDR1 MGHRA, CDR2 YSYEKL. V gave up 3 bases and J gave up 1 base; unmatched junction bases: 8. The CDR3 is 16 residues long. As DNA, the CDR3 is TGCGCCAGCAGCCATACGCCGGGACAGCCGAACACTGAAGCTTTCTTT. It encodes CASSHTPGQPNTEAFF.

The J gene is TRBJ2-7, the V gene TRBV5-1; TRBD1 is a possible D gene (5 bases). Germline values: CDR1 SGHRS, CDR2 YFSETQ. This CDR3 is 12 amino acids long. V lost 6 bases to trimming and J lost 3 bases, with 10 bases between them. CDR3 bases: TGCGCCAGCACTGTAGGGGTCTACGAGCAGTACTTC. Its protein product is CASTVGVYEQYF.

There are a few counts of this clone. J is TRBJ1-1 and V is TRBV10-1; D is possibly TRBD1 (6 bases). CDR1 is WNHNN, CDR2 SYGVQD, per germline (reference sequence). The ends were cut back, 3 bases at V and 8 bases at J, with 13 bases in the middle. This CDR3 comprises 13 residues. The CDR3 spells CASSEGQRSEAFF. The CDR3 DNA reads TGCGCCAGCAGTGAAGGACAGAGAAGCGAAGCTTTCTTT.

This clone was seen just once. This sequence joins TRBV13 and TRBJ1-2; 7 nucleotides align to TRBD1. Germline values: CDR1 PRHDT, CDR2 FYEKMQ (reference sequence). J was trimmed by 6 bases and V by 5 bases; bases with no gene match: 6. The CDR3 runs to 13 residues. CDR3 bases: TGTGCCAGCAGCGTTGTCACAGGGGATGGCTACACCTTC. It is translated as CASSVVTGDGYTF.

The chain is built from TRBV6-4 and TRBJ1-1; D might be TRBD1 (6 bases). The germline CDR1 and CDR2 sequences are MRHNA and SNTAGT. CDR3 size: 13 residues. V was clipped by 1 base and J by 4 bases, with 7 bases between them. CDR3 loop: CASSDLQGTEAFF. The CDR3 DNA follows: TGTGCCAGCAGTGACTTACAGGGCACTGAAGCTTTCTTT.

The rearrangement uses TRBV6-5 and TRBJ1-2, with 7 bases matching TRBD1. J lost 4 bases, V lost 6 bases, and 5 bases had no gene match. Per germline, CDR1 MNHEY and CDR2 SVGAGI. The CDR3 is 13 residues long. The CDR3 coding sequence is TGTGCCAGCAGGAAGACAGGGCTCTATGGCTACACCTTC. It is translated as CASRKTGLYGYTF.

The J gene is TRBJ2-1, the V gene TRBV6-5; 7 nucleotides match TRBD1. Trimming removed 2 bases from V and 4 bases from J; junction bases left unmatched: 2. Germline V lookup: CDR1 MNHEY, CDR2 SVGAGI. The CDR3 contains 14 residues. The CDR3: CASSYQQGYNEQFF. CDR3 coding DNA: TGTGCCAGCAGTTACCAACAGGGGTACAATGAGCAGTTCTTC.

The chain recombines TRBV5-8 with TRBJ2-7; possible D gene TRBD2, 6 bases. The CDR3 extends over 14 amino acids. Trimming pared 2 bases from V and 0 bases from J, leaving 9 bases between. Germline assignment: CDR1 SGHTS and CDR2 YDEGEE. The CDR3, as DNA: TGTGCCAGCAGCTTTCGCGGGGTCTCCTACGAGCAGTACTTC. Its protein is CASSFRGVSYEQYF.

This clone has a handful of counts. The rearrangement joins TRBV2 to TRBJ2-2; 7 positions match TRBD1. The CDR3 loop spans 13 amino acids. The V gene's germline CDR1 is SNHLY and CDR2 FYNNEI. V was pared by 10 bases and J by 6 bases, with 8 bases of the junction left unmatched. The CDR3 coding sequence is TGTGCCATTACGACAGGGCGGGCCGGGGAGCTGTTTTTT. This sequence encodes CAITTGRAGELFF. Using reference TRBV2 and TRBJ2-2 for the parts outside the CDR3, the full variable domain is EPEVTQTPSHQVTQMGQEVILRCVPISNHLYFYWYRQILGQKVEFLVSFYNNEISEKSEIFDDQFSVERPDGSNFTLKIRSTKLEDSAMYFCAITTGRAGELFFGEGSRLTVL.

The chain uses TRBV12-5 and TRBJ1-1; TRBD1 might be the D (6 bases). Trimming took 7 bases from V and 3 from J, leaving 18 bases between them. Germline V gene data show CDR1 as LGHNT and CDR2 as FRNRAP. This CDR3 is 15 amino acids long. DNA for the CDR3: TGTGCTAGTGCCCCGGGAGGGGGGCGGGACACTGAAGCTTTCTTT. It is translated as CASAPGGGRDTEAFF.

The chain is built from TRBV6-6 and TRBJ1-5; TRBD1 agrees at 9 bases. Trimming cost V 4 bases and J 2 bases; bases outside gene matches: 0. The CDR3 spans 14 residues. CDR1 is MNHNY and CDR2 is SVGAGI in the germline V gene (reference sequence). The CDR3 DNA follows: TGTGCCAGCAGTTGGACAGGGGGCAATCAGCCCCAGCATTTT. Translating it yields CASSWTGGNQPQHF.

This chain uses TRBV7-9 with TRBJ2-4; 7 bases map to TRBD1. The CDR3 totals 18 residues. With V trimmed by 5 bases and J by 12 bases, 25 bases remained unmatched. Looked up from germline, CDR1 is SEHNR and CDR2 is FQNEAQ (reference sequence). CDR3 sequence (DNA): TGTGCCAGCAGCCTCCGGATAGAAGCCGGGACGGCCCCAGGGGGTCAGTACTTC. Translating it yields CASSLRIEAGTAPGGQYF.

This clone was seen more than once but under ten times. V is TRBV5-1 and J is TRBJ2-1; perhaps TRBD1 as D (6 bases). V was cut by 4 bases and J by 2 bases, with 10 bases left in between. Germline values: CDR1 SGHRS, CDR2 YFSETQ. The CDR3 extends over 14 amino acids. CDR3 bases: TGCGCCAGCAGCCCTCGGACAGCCTACAATGAGCAGTTCTTC. The encoded protein is CASSPRTAYNEQFF. The whole variable domain, filled in from reference TRBV5-1 and TRBJ2-1, reads KAGVTQTPRYLIKTRGQQVTLSCSPISGHRSVSWYQQTPGQGLQFLFEYFSETQRNKGNFPGRFSGRQFSNSRSEMNVSTLELGDSALYLCASSPRTAYNEQFFGPGTRLTVL.

J is TRBJ2-1 and V is TRBV29-1; 15 nucleotides agree with TRBD2. Per the germline V gene, CDR1 is SQVTM and CDR2 is ANQGSEA. The V and J ends lost 5 bases and 13 bases, in that order; junction bases with no gene match: 9. The CDR3 runs to 14 residues. The CDR3 nucleotides are TGCAGCGTTTCGGGACTAGCGGGAGGTACGGTCCAGTTCTTC. Amino acid sequence: CSVSGLAGGTVQFF.

The rearrangement links TRBV14 to TRBJ2-1; D may be TRBD1 (6 bases). V dropped 4 bases and J dropped 9 bases, with 10 bases sitting between them. There are 12 residues in the CDR3. Germline CDR1 and CDR2: SGHDN and FVKESK. The CDR3 DNA reads as TGTGCCAGCAGCCTTGGACAGACTGAGCAGTTCTTC. Amino acid sequence: CASSLGQTEQFF.